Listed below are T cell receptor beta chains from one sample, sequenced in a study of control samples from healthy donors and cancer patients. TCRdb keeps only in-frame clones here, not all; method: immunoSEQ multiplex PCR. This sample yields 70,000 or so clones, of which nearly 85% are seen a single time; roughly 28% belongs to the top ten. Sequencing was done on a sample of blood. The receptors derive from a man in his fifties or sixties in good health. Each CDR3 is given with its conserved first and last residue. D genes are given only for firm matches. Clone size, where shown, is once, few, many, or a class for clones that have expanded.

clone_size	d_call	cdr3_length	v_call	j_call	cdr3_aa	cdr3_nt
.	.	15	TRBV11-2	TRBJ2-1	CASSILEGIGNEQFF	TGTGCCAGCAGCATACTCGAGGGAATCGGGAATGAGCAGTTCTTC
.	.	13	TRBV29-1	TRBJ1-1	CSVRGATNTEAFF	TGCAGCGTTAGGGGGGCCACGAACACTGAAGCTTTCTTT
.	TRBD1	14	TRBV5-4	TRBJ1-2	CASSKGDRDFGYTF	TGTGCCAGCAGCAAAGGGGACAGGGATTTTGGCTACACCTTC
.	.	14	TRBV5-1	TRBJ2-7	CASSYGRSSYEQYF	TGCGCCAGCAGCTACGGACGGAGCTCCTACGAGCAGTACTTC
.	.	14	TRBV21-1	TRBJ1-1	CASSLAAMNTEAFF	TGTGCCAGCAGCCTAGCAGCCATGAACACTGAAGCTTTCTTT
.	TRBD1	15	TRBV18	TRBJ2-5	CASSQTGVSQETQYF	TGTGCCAGCTCTCAAACAGGGGTCTCCCAAGAGACCCAGTACTTC
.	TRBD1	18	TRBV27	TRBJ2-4	CASSTSGTGLWVKNIQYF	TGTGCCAGCAGTACTTCCGGGACAGGGCTTTGGGTCAAAAACATTCAGTACTTC
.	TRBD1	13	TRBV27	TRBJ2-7	CASRTGTSYEQYF	TGTGCCAGCAGGACAGGGACAAGTTACGAGCAGTACTTC
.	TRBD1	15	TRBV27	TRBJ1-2	CASRTWTGANYGYTF	TGTGCCAGCAGGACATGGACAGGAGCTAACTATGGCTACACCTTC
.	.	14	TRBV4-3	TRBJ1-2	CASSQDRTGYGYTF	TGCGCCAGCAGCCAAGACAGGACCGGCTATGGCTACACCTTC
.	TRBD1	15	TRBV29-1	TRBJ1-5	CSVGLRTGPNQPQHF	TGCAGCGTTGGCCTCCGGACAGGGCCCAATCAGCCCCAGCATTTT
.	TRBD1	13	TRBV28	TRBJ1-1	CASSSLGQGGAFF	TGTGCCAGCAGTTCACTCGGACAGGGAGGAGCTTTCTTT
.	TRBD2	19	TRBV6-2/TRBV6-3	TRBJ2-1	CASSYSRLAGGWAYNEQFF	TGTGCCAGCAGTTACTCGAGACTAGCGGGGGGCTGGGCCTACAATGAGCAGTTCTTC
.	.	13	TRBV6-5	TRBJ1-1	CASSYGSDTEAFF	TGTGCCAGCAGTTACGGGTCAGACACTGAAGCTTTCTTT
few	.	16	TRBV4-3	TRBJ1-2	CASSQGPGGSFYGYTF	TGCGCCAGCAGCCAAGGGCCCGGCGGTTCCTTCTATGGCTACACCTTC
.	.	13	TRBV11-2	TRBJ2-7	CASSRDSYYEQYF	TGTGCCAGCAGCCGGGACTCCTACTACGAGCAGTACTTC
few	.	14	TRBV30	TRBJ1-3	CASSGSFSGNTIYF	TGTGCCTCCTCTGGGTCGTTCTCTGGAAACACCATATATTTT
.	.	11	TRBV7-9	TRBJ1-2	CASSLQTFYTF	TGTGCCAGCAGCCTACAGACATTCTACACCTTC
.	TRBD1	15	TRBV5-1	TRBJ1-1	CASSSPGTGDTEAFF	TGCGCCAGCAGCTCCCCCGGGACAGGGGACACTGAAGCTTTCTTT
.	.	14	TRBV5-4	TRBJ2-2	CASSPRANTGELFF	TGTGCCAGCAGCCCGCGTGCTAACACCGGGGAGCTGTTTTTT
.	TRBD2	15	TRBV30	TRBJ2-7	CAWRGTSGMIYEQYF	TGTGCCTGGAGAGGGACTAGCGGGATGATCTACGAGCAGTACTTC
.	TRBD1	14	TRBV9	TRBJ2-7	CASSGGTGGDEQYF	TGTGCCAGCAGCGGTGGGACAGGGGGCGACGAGCAGTACTTC
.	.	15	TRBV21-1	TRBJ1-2	CASSKPELGGFGYTF	TGTGCCAGCAGCAAACCCGAGTTAGGGGGGTTTGGCTACACCTTC
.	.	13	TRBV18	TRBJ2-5	CASSPPTEETQYF	TGTGCCAGCTCACCACCAACGGAAGAGACCCAGTACTTC
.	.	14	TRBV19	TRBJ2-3	CASSIWASTDTQYF	TGTGCCAGTAGTATTTGGGCTAGCACAGATACGCAGTATTTT
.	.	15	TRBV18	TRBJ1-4	CASSPSALGYEKLFF	TGTGCCAGCTCACCCTCCGCCCTGGGGTATGAAAAACTGTTTTTT
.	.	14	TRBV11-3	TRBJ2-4	CASSLGRAKNIQYF	TGTGCCAGCAGCTTAGGAAGAGCCAAAAACATTCAGTACTTC
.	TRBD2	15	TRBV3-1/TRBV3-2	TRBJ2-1	CASSPRTSGWGEQFF	TGTGCCAGCAGCCCTCGGACTAGCGGGTGGGGTGAGCAGTTCTTC
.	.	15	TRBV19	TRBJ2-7	CASSTVRQSPYEQYF	TGTGCCAGTAGTACAGTTCGACAGAGTCCCTACGAGCAGTACTTC
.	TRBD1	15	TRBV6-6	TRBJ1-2	CASRDGGGWNYGYTF	TGTGCCAGCAGAGACGGAGGGGGCTGGAACTATGGCTACACCTTC
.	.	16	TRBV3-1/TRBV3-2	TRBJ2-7	CASSQAPGGPSYEQYF	TGTGCCAGCAGCCAAGCCCCCGGGGGGCCTTCCTACGAGCAGTACTTC
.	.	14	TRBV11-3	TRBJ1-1	CASSWTGTTGEAFF	TGTGCCAGCAGCTGGACCGGGACAACGGGTGAAGCTTTCTTT
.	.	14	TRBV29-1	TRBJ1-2	CSVESHREGYGYTF	TGCAGCGTTGAATCGCACAGGGAAGGCTATGGCTACACCTTC
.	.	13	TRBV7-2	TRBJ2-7	CASSLDQGPEQYF	TGTGCCAGCAGCTTAGATCAGGGCCCTGAGCAGTACTTC
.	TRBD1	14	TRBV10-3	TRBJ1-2	CAIKGTADNYGYTF	TGTGCCATCAAGGGGACAGCAGATAACTATGGCTACACCTTC
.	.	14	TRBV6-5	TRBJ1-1	CAGRAGNMNTEAFF	TGTGCCGGAAGGGCGGGAAACATGAACACTGAAGCTTTCTTT
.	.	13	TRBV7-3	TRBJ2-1	CASSSGNFNEQFF	TGTGCCAGCAGCTCAGGAAACTTCAATGAGCAGTTCTTC
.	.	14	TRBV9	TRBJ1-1	CASTPARQNTEAFF	TGTGCCAGCACTCCAGCCCGACAGAACACTGAAGCTTTCTTT
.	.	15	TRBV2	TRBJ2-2	CASSETPSFTGELFF	TGTGCCAGCAGTGAAACCCCTAGCTTCACCGGGGAGCTGTTTTTT
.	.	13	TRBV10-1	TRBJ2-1	CASSDRYNNEQFF	TGCGCCAGCAGCGATCGTTATAACAATGAGCAGTTCTTC
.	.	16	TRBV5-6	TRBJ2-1	CASSSWGLPTANEQFF	TGTGCCAGCAGCAGCTGGGGCCTCCCGACGGCCAATGAGCAGTTCTTC
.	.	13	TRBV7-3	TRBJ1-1	CASSLNGETEAFF	TGTGCCAGCAGCTTAAACGGGGAAACTGAAGCTTTCTTT
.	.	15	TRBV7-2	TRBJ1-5	CASSFGPGVSEPQHF	TGTGCCAGCAGCTTCGGCCCTGGAGTTAGTGAGCCCCAGCATTTT
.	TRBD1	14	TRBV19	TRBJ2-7	CASSMGSGGLEQYF	TGTGCCAGTAGTATGGGGTCAGGGGGCCTCGAGCAGTACTTC
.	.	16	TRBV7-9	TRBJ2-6	CASSQSRGSGANVLTF	TGTGCCAGCAGCCAATCACGGGGATCTGGGGCCAACGTCCTGACTTTC
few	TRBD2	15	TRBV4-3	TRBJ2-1	CASSQASGGLTGQFF	TGCGCCAGCAGCCAAGCCAGCGGGGGCTTAACGGGGCAGTTCTTC
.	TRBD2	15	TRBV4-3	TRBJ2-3	CASSQGGGSTDTQYF	TGCGCCAGCAGCCAGGGCGGGGGGAGCACAGATACGCAGTATTTT
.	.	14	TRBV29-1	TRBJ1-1	CSAGSSGSNTEAFF	TGCAGCGCGGGTTCGTCAGGGAGTAACACTGAAGCTTTCTTT
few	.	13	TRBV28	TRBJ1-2	CASSPLDWYGYTF	TGTGCCAGCAGTCCCCTGGACTGGTATGGCTACACCTTC
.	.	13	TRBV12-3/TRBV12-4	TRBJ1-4	CASSFGGNEKLFF	TGTGCCAGCAGTTTTGGAGGGAATGAAAAACTGTTTTTT
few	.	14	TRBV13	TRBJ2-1	CASSFGTGYNEQFF	TGTGCCAGCAGCTTCGGGACGGGCTACAATGAGCAGTTCTTC
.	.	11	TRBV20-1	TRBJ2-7	CSAGGGESQYF	TGCAGTGCTGGAGGAGGCGAGTCTCAGTACTTC